This TCR beta chain was identified during a study of cytomegalovirus exposure and HLA in healthy donors. Data came from immunoSEQ multiplex PCR; TCRdb stores just in-frame clones and leaves some out. The sample shows around 150,000 clones, approximately 91% of them seen only once. Details on this clone: Its antigen is undetermined.

Study-wide results and caveats: Using the classifier, cytomegalovirus status was reportedly diagnosed with high specificity and sensitivity. Generally TCR sequences proved uncommon, though certain public TCRs appeared in numerous donors. Researchers reported that a few CMV-associated chains were confirmed in vitro as CMV antigen-specific.

The ends lost 3 bases at V and 8 bases at J; junction bases unmatched: 9. Germline values: CDR1 SGHTA, CDR2 FQGTGA. This CDR3 is 15 amino acids long. The gene calls are TRBV7-3 and TRBJ2-1; 8 bases map to TRBD2. This receptor was identified in a woman younger than 35 in good health and CMV-seropositive. Sequences were obtained from PBMCs. The CDR3 nucleotides read TGTGCCAGCAGCTTCGAAGCGGGAGAGTGGCATGAGCAGTTCTTC. This translates into CASSFEAGEWHEQFF.